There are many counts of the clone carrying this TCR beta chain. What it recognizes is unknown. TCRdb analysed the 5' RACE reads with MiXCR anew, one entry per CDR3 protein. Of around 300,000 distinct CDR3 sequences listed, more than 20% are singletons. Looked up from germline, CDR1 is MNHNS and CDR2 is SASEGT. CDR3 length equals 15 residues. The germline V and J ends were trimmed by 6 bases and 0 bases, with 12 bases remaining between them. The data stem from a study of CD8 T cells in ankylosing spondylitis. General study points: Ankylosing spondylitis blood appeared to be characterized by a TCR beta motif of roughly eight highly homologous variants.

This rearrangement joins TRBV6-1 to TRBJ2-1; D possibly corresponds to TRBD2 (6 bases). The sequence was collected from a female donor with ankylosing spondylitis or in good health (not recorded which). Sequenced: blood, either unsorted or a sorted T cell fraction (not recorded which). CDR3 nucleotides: TGTGCCAGCAGCACTAGCTTCAGCTCCTACAATGAGCAGTTCTTC. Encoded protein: CASSTSFSSYNEQFF.